Below, 28 T cell receptor beta chains from the same sample are listed, as sequenced in a study of cytomegalovirus exposure and HLA in healthy donors. PCR was performed using 60 Vbeta and 13 Jbeta primers. TCRdb's table, derived via immunoSEQ multiplex PCR, lists solely in-frame clones and lacks some. The data show approximately 150,000 clones, more than 60% seen once. The specimen sequenced was PBMCs. Receptors originate from a human donor in good health.

In this sample, this clone turned up once. The V call is TRBV18, the J call TRBJ2-2; D gene unclear. V lost 5 bases and J 2 bases, leaving 9 bases between the germline ends. This CDR3 contains 14 residues. Germline V gene sequence: CDR1 KGHSH, CDR2 LQKENI. CDR3 amino acids: CASSLADNTGELFF. For the CDR3, the DNA is TGTGCCAGCTCATTGGCGGATAACACCGGGGAGCTGTTTTTT.

V usage is TRBV6-5 and J usage is TRBJ1-2; D gene uncertain. V shed 2 bases and J shed 10 bases, with 11 bases lying between them. Germline V CDR1 and CDR2: MNHEY, SVGAGI. This CDR3 contains 12 residues. The CDR3 DNA reads TGTGCCAGCAGTTACGAGGGTCACCCCTACACCTTC. Translation gives CASSYEGHPYTF.

The genes are TRBV7-5 and TRBJ1-4; the table's D call, TRBD1, has no DNA check behind it. TRBV7-5 is a known pseudogene. The CDR3 loop spans 12 amino acids. This CDR3 is CARGGVRVELFF. As DNA, the CDR3 is TGTGCCAGAGGGGGCGTCAGGGTTGAACTGTTTTTT.

The chain couples TRBV4-1 to TRBJ2-5, with 8 nucleotides matching TRBD2. V shed 8 bases, J shed 4 bases, and the junction held 15 bases outside the gene matches. Per the germline V gene, CDR1 is MGHRA and CDR2 is YSYEKL. The CDR3 is 16 amino acids. The CDR3 coding sequence is TGCGCCAGCTCTTATCCCGGCGCGGGGGGCCGAGAGACCCAGTACTTC. Protein: CASSYPGAGGRETQYF.

This chain uses TRBV6-5 with TRBJ1-2, with D perhaps TRBD1 (6 bases). Germline lookup yields CDR1 MNHEY and CDR2 SVGAGI. V was clipped by 0 bases and J by 7 bases, with 15 bases between them. The CDR3 runs to 15 residues. CDR3 DNA sequence: TGTGCCAGCAGTTACTCGAGCGGGGGCGTTATTGGCTACACCTTC. It is translated as CASSYSSGGVIGYTF.

The rearrangement uses TRBV13 and TRBJ2-2; TRBD2 matches 13 bases. The CDR3 extends over 16 amino acids. With 5 bases clipped from V and 5 bases from J, the junction kept 5 bases outside the gene matches. Germline V gene sequence: CDR1 PRHDT, CDR2 FYEKMQ (reference sequence). CDR3 protein: CASSEGLAGATGELFF. The CDR3 coding sequence is TGTGCCAGCAGCGAAGGACTAGCGGGGGCTACCGGGGAGCTGTTTTTT.

Sample share makes this clone medium-sized (0.01 to 0.1%). The V call is TRBV27, the J call TRBJ2-3; D unclear. CDR3 length: 13 amino acids. With 2 bases removed from V and 2 bases from J, the gap between germline ends came to 5 bases. Germline values: CDR1 MNHEY, CDR2 SMNVEV (reference sequence). CDR3 sequence reads: CASSLLFTDTQYF. In nucleotides, the CDR3 is TGTGCCAGCAGTTTACTATTCACAGATACGCAGTATTTT.

This clone was seen only a few times. This chain uses TRBV10-2 with TRBJ1-4, with 8 bases aligning to TRBD1. J lost 7 bases, V lost 6 bases, and 7 bases had no gene match. Germline V lookup: CDR1 WSHSY, CDR2 SAAADI. The CDR3 loop spans 14 amino acids. CDR3 residues: CASSPRGQGEKLFF. CDR3 in DNA: TGCGCCAGCAGCCCCAGGGGGCAGGGTGAAAAACTGTTTTTT.

CDR3 sequence: CASSFLGEQYF. Written as DNA, the CDR3 is TGTGCCAGCAGCTTCCTCGGGGAGCAGTACTTC. This chain links TRBV7-9 with TRBJ2-7; D gene uncertain. Germline CDR1 and CDR2: SEHNR and FQNEAQ (reference sequence). The CDR3 is 11 amino acids. Trimming stripped 3 bases from V and 7 bases from J, with 7 bases between.

The V call is TRBV5-1, the J call TRBJ2-1; 7 bases are a match to TRBD1. This CDR3 contains 13 residues. Looked up from germline, CDR1 is SGHRS and CDR2 is YFSETQ. The V gene end was trimmed by 4 bases and the J gene end by 5 bases; junction bases not matched to a gene: 3. CDR3 loop: CASSRTGDNEQFF. The DNA of the CDR3 is TGCGCCAGCAGCCGGACAGGAGACAATGAGCAGTTCTTC. The variable domain in full, completed from reference TRBV5-1 and TRBJ2-1, reads KAGVTQTPRYLIKTRGQQVTLSCSPISGHRSVSWYQQTPGQGLQFLFEYFSETQRNKGNFPGRFSGRQFSNSRSEMNVSTLELGDSALYLCASSRTGDNEQFFGPGTRLTVL.

The CDR3 DNA sequence: TGCGCCAGCAAATTCCAGGGAAACCCAAACGCCGGGGAGCTGTTTTTT. Translation: CASKFQGNPNAGELFF. J is TRBJ2-2 and V is TRBV5-1, with D possibly TRBD1 on 5 matching bases. Germline V gene sequence: CDR1 SGHRS, CDR2 YFSETQ. The ends were cut back, 6 bases at V and 6 bases at J, with 21 bases in the middle. This CDR3 has 16 amino acids.

The J gene is TRBJ1-4, the V gene TRBV5-5; a weak D match, TRBD1 (6 bases). Per the germline V gene, CDR1 is SGHKS and CDR2 is YYEKEE (reference sequence). CDR3 length equals 15 residues. Between the trimmed V and J ends, which lost 3 bases and 5 bases, there was a span of 14 bases. The CDR3 DNA sequence: TGTGCCAGCAGCTATGGGACACTCAAAAATGAAAAACTGTTTTTT. Protein sequence: CASSYGTLKNEKLFF.

V gene TRBV30 combines with J gene TRBJ1-5; D unresolved. Germline values: CDR1 GTSNPN, CDR2 SVGIG (reference sequence). Trimming cost V 2 bases and J 0 bases, with 8 bases left between them. This CDR3 has 14 residues. The DNA for the CDR3 is TGTGCCTGGAGTTTCAGAACTAGCAATCAGCCCCAGCATTTT. This sequence encodes CAWSFRTSNQPQHF.

The V gene is TRBV13, the J gene TRBJ2-2; a possible D gene is TRBD2 (5 bases). CDR3 length equals 16 residues. From germline, CDR1 is PRHDT and CDR2 FYEKMQ (reference sequence). Trimming stripped 2 bases from V and 0 bases from J, with 10 bases between. The DNA of the CDR3 is TGTGCCAGCAGCTTATTTCGGGGATCGAACACCGGGGAGCTGTTTTTT. This encodes CASSLFRGSNTGELFF.

V and J are TRBV25-1 and TRBJ2-1; 9 bases align to TRBD2. V gave up 4 bases and J gave up 10 bases; unmatched junction bases: 14. CDR3 length equals 16 residues. The germline gives CDR1 MGHDK, CDR2 SYGVNS. CDR3 in DNA: TGTGCCAGCAGTGCTAGGCCGGGACTAGCATCCTACGAGCAGTTCTTC. It specifies CASSARPGLASYEQFF.

The V call is TRBV9, the J call TRBJ2-2, with 9 bases matching TRBD1. Germline CDR1 is SGDLS and CDR2 is YYNGEE. V was clipped by 4 bases and J by 2 bases; unmatched bases: 9. The CDR3 is made up of 17 amino acids. CDR3 nucleotides: TGTGCCAGCAGCCTCTCGGGGGACAGGGATAACACCGGGGAGCTGTTTTTT. Translating gives CASSLSGDRDNTGELFF.

The rearrangement uses TRBV11-2 and TRBJ2-5; TRBD2 aligns across 7 bases. CDR3 size: 16 residues. Trimming at V came to 1 base and at J to 5 bases, leaving 10 bases not matched to a gene. CDR1 and CDR2 from the germline V gene are SGHAT and FQNNGV. The CDR3 is CASSLVRRGVVETQYF. The CDR3 DNA is TGTGCCAGCAGCTTAGTGCGCCGGGGGGTGGTGGAGACCCAGTACTTC. Drawing the rest from reference TRBV11-2 and TRBJ2-5, the complete variable domain is EAGVAQSPRYKIIEKRQSVAFWCNPISGHATLYWYQQILGQGPKLLIQFQNNGVVDDSQLPKDRFSAERLKGVDSTLKIQPAKLEDSAVYLCASSLVRRGVVETQYFGPGTRLLVL.

CDR3 in amino acids: CASSVDRVGYTF. As DNA, the CDR3 is TGTGCCAGCAGCGTGGACAGGGTTGGCTACACCTTC. The chain joins TRBV7-2 to TRBJ1-2; 8 bases fit TRBD1. The length of the CDR3 is 12 residues. Per germline, CDR1 SGHTA and CDR2 FQGNSA. V gave up 5 bases and J gave up 7 bases; unmatched junction bases: 3.

The chain links TRBV6-6 to TRBJ1-1, with D maybe TRBD1 (6 bases). Germline lookup yields CDR1 MNHNY and CDR2 SVGAGI (reference sequence). There are 14 residues in the CDR3. V was trimmed by 6 bases and J by 5 bases, leaving 16 bases between them. In DNA, the CDR3 is TGTGCCAGCAGCCCCGGGGGGGCGGATACTGAAGCTTTCTTT. Its protein is CASSPGGADTEAFF.

This rearrangement joins TRBV19 to TRBJ1-6; TRBD1 matches at 9 bases. V lost 6 bases, J lost 10 bases, and 13 bases stayed unmatched. The germline V gene has CDR1 LNHDA and CDR2 SQIVND (reference sequence). This CDR3 spans 16 amino acids. CDR3 sequence: CASRFQQGAIGSPLHF. DNA of the CDR3: TGTGCCAGTAGATTCCAACAGGGGGCCATTGGGTCACCCCTCCACTTT.

The chain carries TRBV5-1 and TRBJ1-3; the D is unclear. The length of the CDR3 is 16 residues. Trimming removed 4 bases from V and 0 bases from J, with 14 bases in between. CDR1 and CDR2 (germline): SGHRS, YFSETQ. The CDR3 DNA is TGCGCCAGCAGCCAACTACGGCCCAGCTCTGGAAACACCATATATTTT. It translates to CASSQLRPSSGNTIYF.

V and J are TRBV27 and TRBJ1-5; tentatively, D is TRBD1 (6 bases). Germline V lookup: CDR1 MNHEY, CDR2 SMNVEV (reference sequence). Deletions cut 3 bases from V and 7 bases from J, with 13 bases between. The CDR3 totals 14 residues. CDR3: CASSFTGRGQPQHF. The CDR3 DNA reads TGTGCCAGCAGTTTCACAGGGCGAGGGCAGCCCCAGCATTTT.

This chain connects TRBV29-1 to TRBJ2-2; 7 positions agree with TRBD1. CDR3 length equals 15 residues. Germline loops: CDR1 SQVTM, CDR2 ANQGSEA. J gave up 1 base and V 3 bases, and 5 bases lay outside the gene matches. CDR3 DNA: TGCAGCGTTGATTACCGGGACAGGAACACCGGGGAGCTGTTTTTT. Translation gives CSVDYRDRNTGELFF.

This sequence joins TRBV19 and TRBJ2-1; D unclear. Germline lookup yields CDR1 LNHDA and CDR2 SQIVND (reference sequence). The CDR3 extends over 13 amino acids. V was pared by 7 bases and J by 7 bases, with 14 bases between. CDR3 sequence (DNA): TGTGCCAGTACCCTAGGTTTTGGGAATGAGCAGTTCTTC. It codes for CASTLGFGNEQFF.

J is TRBJ1-5 and V is TRBV7-8, with D possibly being TRBD1 (6 bases). Germline lookup yields CDR1 SGHVS and CDR2 FQNEAQ. The CDR3 length is 14 residues. Trimming removed 0 bases at V and 8 bases at J, with 11 bases between. The CDR3 sequence: CASSLAGQLEPQHF. The CDR3 bases are TGTGCCAGCAGCTTAGCAGGACAGTTAGAGCCCCAGCATTTT.

The chain combines TRBV7-3 with TRBJ1-6; D remains unclear. The V gene lost 3 bases and the J gene lost 0 bases, with 3 bases spanning the gap. Germline lookup yields CDR1 SGHTA and CDR2 FQGTGA. This CDR3 comprises 14 residues. CDR3 bases: TGTGCCAGCAGCTTGAGCTCCTATAATTCACCCCTCCACTTT. Protein sequence: CASSLSSYNSPLHF.

The chain recombines TRBV4-2 with TRBJ1-1, with D possibly TRBD1 on 6 matching bases. This CDR3 is 18 amino acids long. The germline V gene encodes CDR1 LGHNA and CDR2 YNFKEQ. V lost 0 bases to trimming and J lost 5 bases, with 22 bases between them. Here the CDR3 DNA reads TGTGCCAGCAGCCAAGATCCCCCTGACAGGACCCTTTGGACTGAAGCTTTCTTT. It yields the protein CASSQDPPDRTLWTEAFF.

The chain has TRBV18 and TRBJ1-1; no clear D gene. This CDR3 region has 16 residues. CDR1 is KGHSH and CDR2 is LQKENI in the germline V gene. With 5 bases removed from V and 1 base from J, the gap between germline ends came to 17 bases. The CDR3 is CASSALFDRRNTEAFF. The CDR3 nucleotides read TGTGCCAGCTCAGCCCTCTTTGATCGGAGGAACACTGAAGCTTTCTTT.